The present T cell receptor beta chain was sequenced within a study of T cell responses to AZD1222 COVID-19 vaccine. Germline V lookup: CDR1 MNHEY, CDR2 SVGAGI. This CDR3 comprises 14 residues. V lost 4 bases, J lost 1 base, and 10 bases lay in between. TCRdb keeps only in-frame clones here, not all; method: immunoSEQ multiplex PCR. The sample carries 95,000 to 150,000 clones, 90% recorded once. This sequence was found in an adult in good health. The chain has TRBV6-5 and TRBJ1-2; D unresolved. The sequencing here drew on peripheral blood, taken on day 0 of MenACWY control vaccination. This CDR3 reads CASSFRVNNYGYTF. For the CDR3, the DNA is TGTGCCAGCAGTTTCAGAGTTAATAACTATGGCTACACCTTC.